This TCR beta chain was identified during a study of CD8+ T cells in alopecia areata. It was cDNA, reverse transcribed from extracted RNA, that served as the sequencing template. The method was immunoSEQ multiplex PCR; TCRdb's version includes in-frame clones alone and lacks a portion of them. Counted here are approximately 180,000 clones, around three fifths occurring once; the ten biggest clones make up approximately 15%. V gave up 5 bases and J gave up 0 bases, with 7 bases separating them. This CDR3 has 12 amino acids. CDR1 and CDR2 (germline): SQVTM, ANQGSEA. The rearrangement uses TRBV29-1 and TRBJ1-1; no reliable D call. The TCR was taken from a human donor with alopecia areata. The sample here was CD4+ T cells sorted from blood, taken at week 0. CDR3 amino acids: CSVSRMNTEAFF. CDR3 DNA: TGCAGCGTTTCCAGGATGAACACTGAAGCTTTCTTT.